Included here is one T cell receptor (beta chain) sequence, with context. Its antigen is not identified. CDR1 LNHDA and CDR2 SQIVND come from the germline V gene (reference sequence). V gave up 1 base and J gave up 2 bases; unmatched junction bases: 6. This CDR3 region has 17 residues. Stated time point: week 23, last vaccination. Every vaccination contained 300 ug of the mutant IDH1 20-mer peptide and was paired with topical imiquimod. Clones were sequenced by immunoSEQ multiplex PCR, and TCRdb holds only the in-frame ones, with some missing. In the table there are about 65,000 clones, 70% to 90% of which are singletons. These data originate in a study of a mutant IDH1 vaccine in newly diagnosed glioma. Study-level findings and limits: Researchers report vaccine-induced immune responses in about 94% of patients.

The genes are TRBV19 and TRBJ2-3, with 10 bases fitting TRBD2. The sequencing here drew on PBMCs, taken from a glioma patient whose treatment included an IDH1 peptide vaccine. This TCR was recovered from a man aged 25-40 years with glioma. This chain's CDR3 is CASSIVRSGGLTDTQYF. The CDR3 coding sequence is TGTGCCAGTAGTATAGTCCGTAGCGGGGGGCTCACAGATACGCAGTATTTT.